The 9 T cell receptor beta chains below were found in one sample sequenced in a study of shared clonotypes between healthy human individuals. CD45RO-negative, CCR7-selected cells formed the naive CD8 fraction, which excluded terminally differentiated effector memory CD45RA+ cells. Data came from immunoSEQ multiplex PCR; TCRdb stores just in-frame clones and leaves some out. The sample lists some 2 million clones, roughly 94% seen once, with roughly 1.2% in the top ten. Sequencing was done on a sample of naive CD8+ T cells sorted from blood. These receptors came from a man aged 18 to 30 in good health.

This chain uses TRBV6-1 with TRBJ1-1; 7 positions match TRBD1. V gave up 4 bases and J gave up 2 bases; unmatched junction bases: 7. The CDR3 consists of 15 residues. CDR1 and CDR2 from the germline V gene are MNHNS and SASEGT. CDR3 in DNA: TGTGCCAGCAGTGGACAGACAGGGCTAAACACTGAAGCTTTCTTT. It specifies CASSGQTGLNTEAFF.

In the case of this clone: This sample includes further DNA sequences coding for the same CDR3. J is TRBJ1-1 and V is TRBV4-1; maybe TRBD1 (5 bases). The CDR3 loop spans 15 amino acids. Germline lookup yields CDR1 MGHRA and CDR2 YSYEKL. The V end lost 1 base, the J end lost 0 bases, and 9 bases lay between the germline ends. This CDR3 is CASSQGGGMNTEAFF. The CDR3 DNA reads as TGCGCCAGCAGCCAAGGGGGGGGTATGAACACTGAAGCTTTCTTT.

The chain carries TRBV5-1 and TRBJ2-3; perhaps D is TRBD1 or TRBD2 (6 bases each). CDR3 length: 19 residues. Germline V gene sequence: CDR1 SGHRS, CDR2 YFSETQ. The V gene lost 2 bases and the J gene lost 3 bases, with 25 bases spanning the gap. CDR3 coding DNA: TGCGCCAGCAGCTTTCTAGTGCGGGAAACAGGGTGGCGGACAGATACGCAGTATTTT. Its translation: CASSFLVRETGWRTDTQYF.

The chain couples TRBV4-3 to TRBJ2-3, with D unresolved. Germline CDR1 LGHNA, CDR2 YSLEER. The CDR3 has 15 residues. Between the trimmed V and J ends, which lost 1 base and 1 base, there was a span of 9 bases. Here the CDR3 reads CASSQVNHGTDTQYF. CDR3 sequence (DNA): TGCGCCAGCAGCCAAGTAAATCATGGCACAGATACGCAGTATTTT.

The rearrangement joins TRBV27 to TRBJ2-1, with D maybe TRBD1 (6 bases). V lost 0 bases to trimming and J lost 8 bases, with 8 bases between them. CDR1 is MNHEY, CDR2 SMNVEV, per germline (reference sequence). The CDR3 is 13 amino acids. CDR3 residues: CASSLSGQYEQFF. The CDR3 nucleotides read TGTGCCAGCAGTTTATCGGGACAATATGAGCAGTTCTTC.

The V gene is TRBV7-2, the J gene TRBJ2-1; possible D gene TRBD2, 5 bases. In germline, CDR1 is SGHTA, CDR2 FQGNSA. Trimming removed 2 bases at V and 2 bases at J, with 7 bases between. The CDR3 has 14 residues. The CDR3 protein is CASSLTGTYNEQFF. The CDR3 coding sequence is TGTGCCAGCAGCTTAACGGGGACCTACAATGAGCAGTTCTTC.

The rearrangement links TRBV5-1 to TRBJ2-2, with D unresolved. The germline V gene encodes CDR1 SGHRS and CDR2 YFSETQ. This CDR3 is 15 amino acids long. The V end was cut by 0 bases, the J end by 3 bases, with 9 bases between. The CDR3 DNA is TGCGCCAGCAGCTTGGAGGCTGGGGACACCGGGGAGCTGTTTTTT. Translated: CASSLEAGDTGELFF.

The chain joins TRBV5-1 to TRBJ2-4; 7 bases match TRBD1. Germline loops: CDR1 SGHRS, CDR2 YFSETQ. The CDR3 is made up of 16 amino acids. The J segment lost 1 base and the V segment lost 4 bases, leaving 8 bases of the junction unmatched. The chain's CDR3 is CASSQDRVMAKNIQYF. The CDR3 region has the DNA TGCGCCAGCAGCCAAGACAGGGTGATGGCCAAAAACATTCAGTACTTC.

About this clone: The same CDR3 can be traced to other DNA sequences in this sample. The chain combines TRBV6-5 with TRBJ2-7; no clear D gene. The germline V and J ends were trimmed by 6 bases and 7 bases, with 13 bases remaining between them. Germline loops: CDR1 MNHEY, CDR2 SVGAGI. The CDR3 is 12 residues long. The CDR3 loop reads CASSPGEGEQYF. In DNA, the CDR3 is TGTGCCAGCAGCCCCGGAGAAGGTGAGCAGTACTTC.